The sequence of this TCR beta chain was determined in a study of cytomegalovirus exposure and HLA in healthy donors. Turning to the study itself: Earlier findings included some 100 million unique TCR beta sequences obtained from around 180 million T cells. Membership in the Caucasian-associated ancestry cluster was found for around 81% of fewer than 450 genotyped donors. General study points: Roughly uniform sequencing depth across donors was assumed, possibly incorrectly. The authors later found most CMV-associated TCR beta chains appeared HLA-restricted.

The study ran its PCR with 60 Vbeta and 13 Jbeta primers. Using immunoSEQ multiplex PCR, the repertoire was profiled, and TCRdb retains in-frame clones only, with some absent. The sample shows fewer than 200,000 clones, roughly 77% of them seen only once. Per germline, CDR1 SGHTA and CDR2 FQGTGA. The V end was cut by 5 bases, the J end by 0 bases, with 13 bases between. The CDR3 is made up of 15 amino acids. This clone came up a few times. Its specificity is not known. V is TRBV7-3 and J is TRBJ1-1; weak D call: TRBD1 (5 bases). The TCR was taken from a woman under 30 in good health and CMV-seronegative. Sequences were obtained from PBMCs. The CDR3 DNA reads TGTGCCAGCAGCCTCGGGGGGTCGGTGAACACTGAAGCTTTCTTT. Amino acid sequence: CASSLGGSVNTEAFF.